This TCR beta chain was documented in a study of T cell repertoires in cytomegalovirus infection. The CDR3 is 14 amino acids. Per the germline V gene, CDR1 is SGDLS and CDR2 is YYNGEE. Trimming took off 0 bases at V and 5 bases at J, with 6 bases between the two ends. This clonotype appeared a few times. Its antigen is unidentified. TCRdb itself ran the reads through MiXCR, one entry per CDR3 protein. Here the sample spans tens of thousands of distinct CDR3 sequences, about 18% being singletons. This chain joins TRBV9 and TRBJ1-6; D ambiguous. This clonotype was obtained from a human donor in good health (CMV status not recorded). Some clones in this sample may be carry-over from other donors' samples. The specimen was CD8+ T cells from cultured PBMCs, collected from culture after CMV antigen stimulation. In nucleotides, the CDR3 is TGTGCCAGCAGCGTAGGGGGAGATAATTCACCCCTCCACTTT. This encodes CASSVGGDNSPLHF.